These 3 T cell receptor beta chains originate from one sample sequenced in a study of vaccination and CD4 T cells after COVID-19. At the Johns Hopkins FTIC core, DNA taken from cultured CD4+ T cells was sequenced by way of the Oncomine TCR Beta short-read assay. TCRdb re-called the PCR reads with MiXCR, one entry per CDR3 protein. The sample contains tens of thousands of distinct CDR3 sequences, 50% to 65% of which appear only once. Indicated treatment: approximately 10-day PBMC culture with coronavirus spike peptide pools or control peptides (ViraFEST assay). These receptors lack a known antigen. Sequencing was done on a sample of CD4+ T cells from blood, cultured in vitro. All receptors come from a human donor who had recovered from COVID-19.

The chain joins TRBV20-1 to TRBJ1-5; possibly TRBD1 for D (6 bases). The CDR3 loop spans 15 amino acids. Trimming took 6 bases from V and 7 from J, leaving 22 bases between them. From germline, CDR1 is DFQATT and CDR2 SNEGSKA (reference sequence). CDR3 loop: CSARDDYRAGQPQHF. The CDR3, as DNA: TGCAGTGCCCGAGATGACTACAGGGCGGGGCAGCCCCAGCATTTT.

The rearrangement joins TRBV4-1 to TRBJ1-2, with 7 bases fitting TRBD1. Trimming took 2 bases from V and 6 from J; bases not matched to a gene: 3. Looked up from germline, CDR1 is MGHRA and CDR2 is YSYEKL. This CDR3 region has 13 residues. The CDR3 bases are TGCGCCAGCAGCCAAAGTACAGGGGATGGCTACACCTTC. It translates to CASSQSTGDGYTF.

This clonotype was seen a handful of times. This sequence joins TRBV28 and TRBJ1-5; maybe TRBD1 (6 bases). V was shortened by 3 bases and J by 4 bases, with 13 bases between the two germline ends. The CDR3 has 15 residues. CDR1 and CDR2 from the germline V gene are MDHEN and SYDVKM. CDR3 protein: CASSFIWGHNQPQHF. The CDR3 nucleotides read TGTGCCAGCAGTTTTATTTGGGGGCATAATCAGCCCCAGCATTTT.